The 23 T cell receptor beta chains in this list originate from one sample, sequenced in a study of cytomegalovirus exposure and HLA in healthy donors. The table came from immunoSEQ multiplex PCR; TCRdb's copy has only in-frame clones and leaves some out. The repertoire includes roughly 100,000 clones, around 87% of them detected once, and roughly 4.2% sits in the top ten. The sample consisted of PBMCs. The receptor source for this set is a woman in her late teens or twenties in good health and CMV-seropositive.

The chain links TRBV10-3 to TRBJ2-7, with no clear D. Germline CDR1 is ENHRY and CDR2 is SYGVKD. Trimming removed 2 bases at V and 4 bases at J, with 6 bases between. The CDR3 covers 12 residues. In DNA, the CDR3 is TGTGCCATCAGTGAGCGACTGTACGAGCAGTACTTC. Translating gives CAISERLYEQYF.

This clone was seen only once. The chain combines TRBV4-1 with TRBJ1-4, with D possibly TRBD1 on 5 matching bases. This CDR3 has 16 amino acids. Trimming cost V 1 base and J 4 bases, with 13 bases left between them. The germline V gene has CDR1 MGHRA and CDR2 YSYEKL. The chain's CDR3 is CASSQAGGDFNEKLFF. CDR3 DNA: TGCGCCAGCAGCCAAGCCGGGGGGGATTTTAATGAAAAACTGTTTTTT.

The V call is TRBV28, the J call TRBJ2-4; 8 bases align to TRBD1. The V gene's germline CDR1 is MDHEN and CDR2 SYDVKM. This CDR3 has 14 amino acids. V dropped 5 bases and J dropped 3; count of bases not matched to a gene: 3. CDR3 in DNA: TGTGCCAGCAGTGATACAGGGGGCAAAAACATTCAGTACTTC. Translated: CASSDTGGKNIQYF.

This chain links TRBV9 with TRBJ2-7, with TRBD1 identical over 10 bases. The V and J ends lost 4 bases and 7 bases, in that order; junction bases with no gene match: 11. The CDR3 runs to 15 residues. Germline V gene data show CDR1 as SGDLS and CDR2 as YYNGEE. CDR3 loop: CASSPRQGALREQYF. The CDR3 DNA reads TGTGCCAGCAGCCCCCGACAGGGGGCGCTTAGGGAGCAGTACTTC.

The CDR3 DNA reads as TGTGCCAGCAGCTTAGTACTAGCGGGAGGGGAGCAGTACTTC. Translation: CASSLVLAGGEQYF. The chain employs TRBV7-2 and TRBJ2-7; 13 bases are shared with TRBD2. The CDR3 spans 14 residues. The V gene end was trimmed by 1 base and the J gene end by 7 bases; junction bases not matched to a gene: 1. Germline V gene sequence: CDR1 SGHTA, CDR2 FQGNSA.

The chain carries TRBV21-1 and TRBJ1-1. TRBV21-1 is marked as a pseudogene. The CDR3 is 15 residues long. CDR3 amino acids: CASSFGQYPGTEAFF. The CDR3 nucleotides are TGTGCCAGCAGTTTCGGGCAGTACCCGGGAACTGAAGCTTTCTTT.

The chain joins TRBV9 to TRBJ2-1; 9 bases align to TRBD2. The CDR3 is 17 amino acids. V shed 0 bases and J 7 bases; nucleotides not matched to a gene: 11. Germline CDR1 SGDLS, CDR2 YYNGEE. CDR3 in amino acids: CASSVDHASGILNEQFF. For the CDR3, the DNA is TGTGCCAGCAGCGTAGATCATGCTAGCGGGATTTTGAATGAGCAGTTCTTC.

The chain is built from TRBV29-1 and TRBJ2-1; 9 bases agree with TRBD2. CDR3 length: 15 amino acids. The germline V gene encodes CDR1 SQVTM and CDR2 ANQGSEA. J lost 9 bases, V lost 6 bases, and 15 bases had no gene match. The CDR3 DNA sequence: TGCAGCGTCAAACAGCTAGCGGGGCCGTGGGGTGAGCAGTTCTTC. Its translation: CSVKQLAGPWGEQFF.

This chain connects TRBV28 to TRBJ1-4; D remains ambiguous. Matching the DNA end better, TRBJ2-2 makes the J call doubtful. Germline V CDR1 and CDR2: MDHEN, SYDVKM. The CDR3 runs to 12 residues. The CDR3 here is CASSFPFGELFF. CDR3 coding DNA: TGTGCCAGCAGTTTCCCGTTTGGGGAGCTGTTTTTT.

DNA for the CDR3: TGTGCCAGCAGTTCCGGGACAGGGTGGGCCAAAAACATTCAGTACTTC. This sequence encodes CASSSGTGWAKNIQYF. J is TRBJ2-4 and V is TRBV14, with TRBD1 matching 9 bases. Trimming cost V 6 bases and J 1 base; bases outside gene matches: 7. The length of the CDR3 is 16 residues. Looked up from germline, CDR1 is SGHDN and CDR2 is FVKESK.

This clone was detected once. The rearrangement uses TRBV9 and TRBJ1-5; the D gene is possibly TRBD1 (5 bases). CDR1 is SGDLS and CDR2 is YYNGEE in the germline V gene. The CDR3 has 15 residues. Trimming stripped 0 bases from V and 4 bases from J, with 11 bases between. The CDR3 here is CASSVEAQGNQPQHF. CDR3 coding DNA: TGTGCCAGCAGCGTAGAGGCCCAGGGAAATCAGCCCCAGCATTTT.

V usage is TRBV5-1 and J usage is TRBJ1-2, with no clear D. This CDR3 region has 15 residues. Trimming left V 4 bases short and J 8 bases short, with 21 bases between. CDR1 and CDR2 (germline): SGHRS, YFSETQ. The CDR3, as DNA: TGCGCCAGCAGCCCCGTTGCGGGTCCCGGATACGGCTACACCTTC. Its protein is CASSPVAGPGYGYTF.

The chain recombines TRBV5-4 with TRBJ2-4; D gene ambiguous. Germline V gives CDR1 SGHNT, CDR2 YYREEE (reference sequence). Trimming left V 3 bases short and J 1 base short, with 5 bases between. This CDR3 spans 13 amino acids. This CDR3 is CASSSVAKNIQYF. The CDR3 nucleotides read TGTGCCAGCAGCTCCGTCGCCAAAAACATTCAGTACTTC.

CDR3: CAWSVPGGSGADTQYF. CDR3 DNA: TGTGCCTGGAGTGTACCTGGCGGGAGTGGCGCAGATACGCAGTATTTT. The rearrangement links TRBV30 to TRBJ2-3; 7 nucleotides align to TRBD2. Looked up from germline, CDR1 is GTSNPN and CDR2 is SVGIG (reference sequence). There are 16 residues in the CDR3. Unmatched junction bases numbered 10, after V lost 0 bases and J lost 4 bases.

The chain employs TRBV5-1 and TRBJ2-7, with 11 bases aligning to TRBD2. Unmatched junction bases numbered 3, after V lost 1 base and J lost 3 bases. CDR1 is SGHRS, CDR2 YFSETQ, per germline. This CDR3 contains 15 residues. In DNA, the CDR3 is TGCGCCAGCAGCTTGACTAGCGGGAGTTTCTACGAGCAGTACTTC. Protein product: CASSLTSGSFYEQYF.

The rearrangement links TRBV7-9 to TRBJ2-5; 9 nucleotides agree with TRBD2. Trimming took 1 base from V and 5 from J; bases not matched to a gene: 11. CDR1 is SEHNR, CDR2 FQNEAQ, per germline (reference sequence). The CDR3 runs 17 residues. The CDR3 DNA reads TGTGCCAGCAGCTTAGTAGAAGAAGCGGGAGGAGGGGAGACCCAGTACTTC. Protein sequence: CASSLVEEAGGGETQYF.

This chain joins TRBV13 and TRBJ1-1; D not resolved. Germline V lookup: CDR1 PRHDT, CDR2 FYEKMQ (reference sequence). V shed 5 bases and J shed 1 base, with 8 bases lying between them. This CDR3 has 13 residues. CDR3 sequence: CASSQTQNTEAFF. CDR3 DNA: TGTGCCAGCAGCCAGACACAGAACACTGAAGCTTTCTTT.

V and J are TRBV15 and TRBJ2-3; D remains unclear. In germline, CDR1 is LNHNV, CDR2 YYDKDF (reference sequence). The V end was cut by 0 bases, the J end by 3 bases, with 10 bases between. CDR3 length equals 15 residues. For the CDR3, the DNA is TGTGCCACCAGCAGAGAGGGCCAGACAACAGATACGCAGTATTTT. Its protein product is CATSREGQTTDTQYF. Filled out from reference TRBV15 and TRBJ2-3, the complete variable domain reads DAMVIQNPRYQVTQFGKPVTLSCSQTLNHNVMYWYQQKSSQAPKLLFHYYDKDFNNEADTPDNFQSRRPNTSFCFLDIRSPGLGDTAMYLCATSREGQTTDTQYFGPGTRLTVL.

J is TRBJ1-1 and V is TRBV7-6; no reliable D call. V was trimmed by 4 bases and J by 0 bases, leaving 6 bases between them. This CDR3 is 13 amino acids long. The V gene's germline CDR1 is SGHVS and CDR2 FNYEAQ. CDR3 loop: CASSSTMNTEAFF. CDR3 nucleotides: TGTGCCAGCAGCTCTACGATGAACACTGAAGCTTTCTTT.

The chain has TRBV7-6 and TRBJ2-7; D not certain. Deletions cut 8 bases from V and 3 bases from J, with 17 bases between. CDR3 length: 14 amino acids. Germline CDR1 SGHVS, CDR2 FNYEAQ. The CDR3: CASRVTPSSYEQYF. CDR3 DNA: TGTGCCAGCCGTGTTACTCCCTCAAGCTACGAGCAGTACTTC.

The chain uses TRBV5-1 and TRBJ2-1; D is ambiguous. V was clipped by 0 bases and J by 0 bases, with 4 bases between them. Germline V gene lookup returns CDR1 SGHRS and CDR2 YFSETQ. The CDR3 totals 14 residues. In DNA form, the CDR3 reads TGCGCCAGCAGCTTGGACAGCTCCTACAATGAGCAGTTCTTC. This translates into CASSLDSSYNEQFF.

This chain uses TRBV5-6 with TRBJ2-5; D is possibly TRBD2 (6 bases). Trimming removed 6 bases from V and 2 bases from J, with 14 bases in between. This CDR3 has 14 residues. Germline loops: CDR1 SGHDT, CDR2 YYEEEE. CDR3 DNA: TGTGCCAGCACCATGGTGGCGGGACAAGAGACCCAGTACTTC. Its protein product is CASTMVAGQETQYF.

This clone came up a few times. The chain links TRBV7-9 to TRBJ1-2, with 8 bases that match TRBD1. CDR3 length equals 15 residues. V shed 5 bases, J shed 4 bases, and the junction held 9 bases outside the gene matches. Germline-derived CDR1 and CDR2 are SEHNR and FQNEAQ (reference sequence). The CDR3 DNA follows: TGTGCCAGCAGCCCTAGCCCGACAGGGGCCTATGGCTACACCTTC. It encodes CASSPSPTGAYGYTF. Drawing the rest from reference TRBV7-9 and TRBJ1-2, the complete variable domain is DTGVSQNPRHKITKRGQNVTFRCDPISEHNRLYWYRQTLGQGPEFLTYFQNEAQLEKSRLLSDRFSAERPKGSFSTLEIQRTEQGDSAMYLCASSPSPTGAYGYTFGSGTRLTVV.